This T cell receptor (beta chain) is from a study of shared clonotypes between healthy human individuals. Study-wide results and caveats: Among donors, sharing of clonotypes was expected to be affected by sequencing depth.

The data were produced by immunoSEQ multiplex PCR, yet TCRdb's version contains in-frame clones alone and is incomplete. The data contain about 2.1 million clones, more than 85% of them seen just once; the ten biggest clones take up under 2%. CD8 cells classed as naive were CD45RO-negative and positively selected for CCR7, excluding terminally differentiated effector memory CD45RA+ cells. Donors, without exception, were Caucasian adults residing in Nashville, Tennessee. Per the germline V gene, CDR1 is MDHEN and CDR2 is SYDVKM. The V and J ends lost 10 bases and 2 bases respectively, with 18 bases between them. This CDR3 has 15 residues. Worth noting for this clone: Its antigen remains unidentified.

The chain carries TRBV28 and TRBJ2-1; D gene unclear. Sequences were obtained from naive CD8+ T cells from PBMCs. The TCR was taken from a man aged 18 to 30 in good health. Some clones in this sample may be carry-over from other donors' samples. The CDR3 DNA is TGTGCCATATCGATGTTGGACGCAACCTACAATGAGCAGTTCTTC. Residues: CAISMLDATYNEQFF.